Below are 26 T cell receptor beta chains sequenced from a single sample in a study of T cells in narcolepsy. Measured with immunoSEQ multiplex PCR; TCRdb has only the in-frame clones, and not every one. The sample contains under 35,000 clones, 75% to 85% of which appear only once. The sequenced sample was CD45RA- memory CD4+ T cells from PBMCs. The receptors were sampled from a human donor with narcolepsy.

The chain's CDR3 is CASSQGVGSIYEQYF. In DNA, the CDR3 is TGCGCCAGCAGCCAGGGCGTTGGTTCTATCTACGAGCAGTACTTC. This sequence joins TRBV4-3 and TRBJ2-7; D call uncertain. CDR3 length: 15 residues. Germline CDR1 and CDR2: LGHNA and YSLEER. The V end lost 3 bases, the J end lost 3 bases, and 15 bases lay between the germline ends.

The chain links TRBV6-4 to TRBJ2-3; the D gene is possibly TRBD2 (6 bases). Trimming left V 3 bases short and J 6 bases short, with 16 bases between. The CDR3 spans 15 residues. CDR1 is MRHNA, CDR2 SNTAGT, per germline. The CDR3 coding sequence is TGTGCCAGCAGTGAACCCGGAGCGGGCAAGGATACGCAGTATTTT. As protein: CASSEPGAGKDTQYF.

The chain employs TRBV7-3 and TRBJ1-1; D not resolved. This CDR3 region has 13 residues. V gave up 8 bases and J gave up 3 bases, with 13 bases separating them. The germline CDR1 and CDR2 sequences are SGHTA and FQGTGA. CDR3 region: CASSTGRDTEAFF. The CDR3 DNA reads TGTGCCAGCTCCACCGGCCGGGACACTGAAGCTTTCTTT.

The chain couples TRBV28 to TRBJ2-6; unclear D gene. Trimming took off 10 bases at V and 4 bases at J, with 11 bases between the two ends. CDR3 size: 13 residues. Germline-derived CDR1 and CDR2 are MDHEN and SYDVKM. CDR3: CAIGSGGANVLTF. CDR3 nucleotide sequence: TGTGCCATCGGGTCCGGGGGGGCCAACGTCCTGACTTTC. The full variable domain, rest sourced from reference TRBV28 and TRBJ2-6, is DVKVTQSSRYLVKRTGEKVFLECVQDMDHENMFWYRQDPGLGLRLIYFSYDVKMKEKGDIPEGYSVSREKKERFSLILESASTNQTSMYLCAIGSGGANVLTFGAGSRLTVL.

This clone was found once. The V and J genes are TRBV30 and TRBJ2-5; D might be TRBD1 (7 bases). The germline V gene has CDR1 GTSNPN and CDR2 SVGIG (reference sequence). The CDR3 has 15 residues. Trimming pared 1 base from V and 4 bases from J, leaving 16 bases between. The CDR3 here is CAWSAAGGWGETQYF. In DNA, the CDR3 is TGTGCCTGGAGTGCGGCAGGGGGGTGGGGAGAGACCCAGTACTTC.

The rearrangement uses TRBV14 and TRBJ2-3, with D possibly matching TRBD1 (6 bases). Germline V CDR1 and CDR2: SGHDN, FVKESK. Deletions cut 4 bases from V and 4 bases from J, with 18 bases between. This CDR3 contains 16 residues. The CDR3 here is CASSPRQDRIADTQYF. CDR3 sequence (DNA): TGTGCCAGCAGCCCTCGACAGGACCGAATCGCAGATACGCAGTATTTT.

The count of this clone is one. This chain connects TRBV6-5 to TRBJ1-2; 8 nucleotides align to TRBD1. The CDR3 loop spans 14 amino acids. V trimming: 6 bases; J trimming: 8 bases; junction bases outside the gene matches: 11. Germline CDR1 and CDR2: MNHEY and SVGAGI. CDR3 in amino acids: CASRSPGQGVGYTF. In DNA, the CDR3 is TGTGCCAGCAGGTCCCCCGGACAGGGTGTCGGCTACACCTTC.

V gene TRBV4-3 combines with J gene TRBJ1-2; no clear D. This CDR3 region has 17 residues. Between the trimmed V and J ends, which lost 1 base and 0 bases, there was a span of 15 bases. From germline, CDR1 is LGHNA and CDR2 YSLEER. CDR3 protein: CASSQVPGSGANYGYTF. The CDR3 DNA is TGCGCCAGCAGCCAAGTACCAGGTTCTGGAGCTAACTATGGCTACACCTTC.

The chain recombines TRBV6-5 with TRBJ2-5; TRBD1 agrees at 8 bases. Germline lookup yields CDR1 MNHEY and CDR2 SVGAGI. V was clipped by 5 bases and J by 3 bases; unmatched bases: 5. The CDR3 contains 14 residues. The CDR3, as DNA: TGTGCCAGCAGTCACCGGGACAGGAAAGAGACCCAGTACTTC. Amino acid sequence: CASSHRDRKETQYF.

In nucleotides, the CDR3 is TGTGCCAGCACCGGGGGGGTTCGAAGGAACACTGAAGCTTTCTTT. This codes for CASTGGVRRNTEAFF. The chain employs TRBV5-4 and TRBJ1-1, with D possibly matching TRBD1 (5 bases). Germline CDR1 SGHNT, CDR2 YYREEE (reference sequence). The CDR3 has 15 amino acids. The V and J ends lost 6 bases and 1 base respectively, with 16 bases between them. The complete variable domain, with remaining parts taken from reference TRBV5-4 and TRBJ1-1, reads ETGVTQSPTHLIKTRGQQVTLRCSSQSGHNTVSWYQQALGQGPQFIFQYYREEENGRGNFPPRFSGLQFPNYSSELNVNALELDDSALYLCASTGGVRRNTEAFFGQGTRLTVV.

The CDR3 coding sequence is TGTGCCGGCAAACGGGAGGGGGAACTGTTTTTT. Protein sequence: CAGKREGELFF. The J gene is TRBJ1-4, the V gene TRBV2; D possibly corresponds to TRBD1 (6 bases). The CDR3 contains 11 residues. V was pared by 11 bases and J by 12 bases, with 16 bases between. CDR1 is SNHLY, CDR2 FYNNEI, per germline.

The chain recombines TRBV5-1 with TRBJ2-5; TRBD2 aligns across 9 bases. The V gene end was trimmed by 2 bases and the J gene end by 4 bases; junction bases not matched to a gene: 9. The CDR3 is made up of 16 amino acids. Germline-derived CDR1 and CDR2 are SGHRS and YFSETQ. The CDR3 here is CASSLTGTSRGETQYF. The CDR3 nucleotides are TGCGCCAGCAGCTTAACCGGGACTAGCAGGGGAGAGACCCAGTACTTC.

The rearrangement uses TRBV7-9 and TRBJ2-7; perhaps TRBD1 as D (6 bases). Trimming removed 5 bases from V and 4 bases from J, with 9 bases in between. Germline V CDR1 and CDR2: SEHNR, FQNEAQ (reference sequence). The length of the CDR3 is 12 residues. CDR3 residues: CASSLQGYEQYF. The CDR3 DNA is TGTGCCAGCAGCCTACAGGGTTACGAGCAGTACTTC.

The J gene is TRBJ1-1, the V gene TRBV7-3; no firm D call. Germline values: CDR1 SGHTA, CDR2 FQGTGA. Between the trimmed V and J ends, which lost 3 bases and 3 bases, there was a span of 8 bases. The CDR3 totals 13 residues. This CDR3 is CASSLGSYTEAFF. For the CDR3, the DNA is TGTGCCAGCAGCTTGGGCAGTTACACTGAAGCTTTCTTT.

The sample holds a few counts of this clone. The chain combines TRBV27 with TRBJ2-7; weak D call: TRBD2 (5 bases). The length of the CDR3 is 12 residues. Between the trimmed V and J ends, which lost 5 bases and 6 bases, there was a span of 11 bases. Germline V lookup: CDR1 MNHEY, CDR2 SMNVEV (reference sequence). The CDR3 region is CASSNFGSEQYF. The CDR3 DNA sequence: TGTGCCAGCAGTAATTTTGGGAGCGAGCAGTACTTC.

This clone was seen once. The chain combines TRBV7-2 with TRBJ2-7, with TRBD2 matching 12 bases. The V segment lost 5 bases and the J segment 4 bases; nucleotides outside the gene matches: 6. The CDR3 is 15 amino acids. Germline CDR1 is SGHTA and CDR2 is FQGNSA. Here the CDR3 reads CASSPTSGGNYEQYF. The CDR3, as DNA: TGTGCCAGCAGCCCCACTAGCGGGGGGAATTACGAGCAGTACTTC.

The chain joins TRBV5-1 to TRBJ1-3, with D tentatively TRBD1 (5 bases). Germline V gives CDR1 SGHRS, CDR2 YFSETQ. This CDR3 comprises 16 residues. V lost 3 bases to trimming and J lost 0 bases, with 13 bases between them. The CDR3 DNA is TGCGCCAGCAGCTCCGGGACTTCAAGCTCTGGAAACACCATATATTTT. Residues: CASSSGTSSSGNTIYF. Looking up the rest from reference TRBV5-1 and TRBJ1-3 gives the full variable domain: KAGVTQTPRYLIKTRGQQVTLSCSPISGHRSVSWYQQTPGQGLQFLFEYFSETQRNKGNFPGRFSGRQFSNSRSEMNVSTLELGDSALYLCASSSGTSSSGNTIYFGEGSWLTVV.

Of note for this clone: Other DNA sequences within the sample encode an identical CDR3. This chain joins TRBV5-1 and TRBJ2-7; TRBD1 aligns across 8 bases. The CDR3 contains 14 residues. The trim removed 1 base at V and 7 bases at J, leaving 7 bases unmatched. In germline, CDR1 is SGHRS, CDR2 YFSETQ. CDR3 sequence: CASSLYDRGGEQYF. The CDR3 coding sequence is TGCGCCAGCAGCTTGTACGACAGGGGTGGGGAGCAGTACTTC.

The CDR3 region is CSGKLAGGNTGELFF. For the CDR3, the DNA is TGCAGCGGGAAACTAGCGGGGGGCAACACCGGGGAGCTGTTTTTT. The V and J genes are TRBV29-1 and TRBJ2-2; 12 bases map to TRBD2. The length of the CDR3 is 15 residues. V lost 7 bases and J lost 2; bases outside the gene matches: 5. Germline V gene sequence: CDR1 SQVTM, CDR2 ANQGSEA.

The V gene is TRBV5-1, the J gene TRBJ1-4, with 10 bases fitting TRBD1. V dropped 4 bases and J dropped 8; count of bases not matched to a gene: 8. The CDR3 sequence is 15 residues long. Germline V gene lookup returns CDR1 SGHRS and CDR2 YFSETQ. The CDR3 bases are TGCGCCAGCAGCCGTGGGACAGGGGATGGAGAAAAACTGTTTTTT. Translation: CASSRGTGDGEKLFF.

The chain employs TRBV2 and TRBJ2-2; no clear D gene. This CDR3 spans 15 amino acids. The V gene lost 5 bases and the J gene lost 0 bases, with 10 bases spanning the gap. The V gene's germline CDR1 is SNHLY and CDR2 FYNNEI. Here the CDR3 reads CASSPSGANTGELFF. CDR3 sequence (DNA): TGTGCCAGCAGTCCCTCAGGCGCGAACACCGGGGAGCTGTTTTTT.

The rearrangement uses TRBV19 and TRBJ1-2; unclear D gene. This CDR3 has 15 amino acids. V lost 7 bases to trimming and J lost 5 bases, with 20 bases between them. Germline V lookup: CDR1 LNHDA, CDR2 SQIVND (reference sequence). CDR3: CASTRGLSASYGYTF. CDR3 DNA sequence: TGTGCCAGTACCCGAGGGTTGTCGGCCTCTTATGGCTACACCTTC.

This clone was counted once. J is TRBJ1-1 and V is TRBV7-2; possible D gene TRBD1, 6 bases. V was pared by 2 bases and J by 1 base, with 8 bases between. CDR3 length equals 14 residues. Germline V gene data show CDR1 as SGHTA and CDR2 as FQGNSA. The CDR3: CASSLTGPNTEAFF. The DNA for the CDR3 is TGTGCCAGCAGCTTAACAGGGCCGAACACTGAAGCTTTCTTT.

The V and J genes are TRBV14 and TRBJ1-6; 7 bases are shared with TRBD1. Trimming removed 4 bases from V and 5 bases from J; junction bases left unmatched: 5. This CDR3 region has 15 residues. Germline V gene lookup returns CDR1 SGHDN and CDR2 FVKESK. The CDR3 nucleotides read TGTGCCAGCAGCCCCCGACAGGGAAATAATTCACCCCTCCACTTT. Translation gives CASSPRQGNNSPLHF.

The chain uses TRBV30 and TRBJ2-7, with 8 bases matching TRBD1. The CDR3 is 15 amino acids. Germline V gene lookup returns CDR1 GTSNPN and CDR2 SVGIG (reference sequence). J gave up 5 bases and V 0 bases, and 9 bases lay outside the gene matches. The CDR3 loop reads CAWSVPTGASDEQYF. CDR3 DNA sequence: TGTGCCTGGAGTGTCCCGACAGGGGCATCGGACGAGCAGTACTTC.

This clone showed up just once. The genes are TRBV6-1 and TRBJ2-7; TRBD1 is a possible D gene (5 bases). The CDR3 covers 14 residues. With 4 bases removed from V and 2 bases from J, the gap between germline ends came to 12 bases. The V gene's germline CDR1 is MNHNS and CDR2 SASEGT. CDR3 in DNA: TGTGCCAGCAGTGCTCTACAGGTTACCTACGAGCAGTACTTC. This gives the protein CASSALQVTYEQYF.